A single sample gave rise to the 17 T cell receptor beta chains below, sequenced in a study of blood T cell repertoires in COVID-19. Here immunoSEQ multiplex PCR was the method, and the copy in TCRdb shows in-frame clones only, minus some. The sample lists 100,000 or so clones, approximately 85% occurring once. The specimen was peripheral blood. These receptors all come from a man in his fifties or sixties with acute or convalescent COVID-19.

The V and J genes are TRBV19 and TRBJ1-5; D might be TRBD1 (5 bases). The V end was cut by 5 bases, the J end by 7 bases, with 12 bases between. The CDR3 runs to 13 residues. Germline V CDR1 and CDR2: LNHDA, SQIVND (reference sequence). The CDR3 nucleotides read TGTGCCAGTAGTGGGCAGGGTGGGCAGCCCCAGCATTTT. Its protein is CASSGQGGQPQHF.

The J gene is TRBJ2-2, the V gene TRBV9; 12 bases match TRBD2. Germline CDR1 is SGDLS and CDR2 is YYNGEE. The V and J ends lost 1 base and 4 bases, in that order; junction bases with no gene match: 5. This CDR3 region has 17 residues. The CDR3 is CASSVLAGGSPTGELFF. CDR3 sequence (DNA): TGTGCCAGCAGCGTACTAGCGGGGGGGTCCCCCACCGGGGAGCTGTTTTTT.

This clone was recorded once. The chain combines TRBV5-8 with TRBJ2-2; 11 nucleotides match TRBD2. This CDR3 is 16 amino acids long. Looked up from germline, CDR1 is SGHTS and CDR2 is YDEGEE. The V gene end was trimmed by 3 bases and the J gene end by 1 base; junction bases not matched to a gene: 2. CDR3 sequence (DNA): TGTGCCAGCAGCTCTGGGACTAGCGGGAACACCGGGGAGCTGTTTTTT. Amino acids: CASSSGTSGNTGELFF.

This clone occurred a few times. CDR3 in DNA: TGTGCCAGTAGTATAGATCGCGCCCGTTATAGCAATCAGCCCCAGCATTTT. Translated, it gives CASSIDRARYSNQPQHF. The gene calls are TRBV19 and TRBJ1-5, with no clear D. Trimming cost V 0 bases and J 0 bases, with 12 bases left between them. Germline-derived CDR1 and CDR2 are LNHDA and SQIVND (reference sequence). The CDR3 consists of 17 residues.

The chain recombines TRBV19 with TRBJ2-4, with 12 bases fitting TRBD2. Germline assignment: CDR1 LNHDA and CDR2 SQIVND (reference sequence). J gave up 6 bases and V 1 base, and 7 bases lay outside the gene matches. There are 17 residues in the CDR3. The CDR3 loop is CASSIGRWTSGTNIQYF. In DNA, the CDR3 is TGTGCCAGTAGTATAGGGAGGTGGACTAGCGGGACAAACATTCAGTACTTC.

The J gene is TRBJ2-1, the V gene TRBV7-2; 11 bases match TRBD1. The CDR3 is 16 amino acids. V trimming: 5 bases; J trimming: 7 bases; junction bases outside the gene matches: 10. From germline, CDR1 is SGHTA and CDR2 FQGNSA. CDR3 in DNA: TGTGCCAGCAGCAAGCGGGGGACAGGGGGATGGAATGAGCAGTTCTTC. It encodes CASSKRGTGGWNEQFF. Full variable domain (rest looked up from reference TRBV7-2 and TRBJ2-1): GAGVSQSPSNKVTEKGKDVELRCDPISGHTALYWYRQSLGQGLEFLIYFQGNSAPDKSGLPSDRFSAERTGGSVSTLTIQRTQQEDSAVYLCASSKRGTGGWNEQFFGPGTRLTVL.

The CDR3, as DNA: TGCGCCAGCAGGACCGGGACAGGGGTCGACGAGCAGTACTTC. This codes for CASRTGTGVDEQYF. The chain links TRBV5-1 to TRBJ2-7, with 10 bases that match TRBD1. The V segment lost 5 bases and the J segment 5 bases; nucleotides outside the gene matches: 7. Germline V gives CDR1 SGHRS, CDR2 YFSETQ. The CDR3 is made up of 14 amino acids.

V gene TRBV7-9 combines with J gene TRBJ2-3; D gene unclear. The CDR3 is made up of 13 amino acids. The V gene's germline CDR1 is SEHNR and CDR2 FQNEAQ (reference sequence). The V gene lost 3 bases and the J gene lost 5 bases, with 9 bases spanning the gap. The CDR3 here is CASSLGRRDTQYF. The DNA for the CDR3 is TGTGCCAGCAGCTTGGGCCGTCGAGATACGCAGTATTTT.

V and J are TRBV7-3 and TRBJ2-2; 7 nucleotides align to TRBD1. This CDR3 is built from 16 residues. The germline gives CDR1 SGHTA, CDR2 FQGTGA. The V and J ends lost 5 bases and 3 bases, in that order; junction bases with no gene match: 9. The CDR3 loop reads CASSPYAGTDTGELFF. The DNA of the CDR3 is TGTGCCAGCAGCCCATACGCCGGGACAGACACCGGGGAGCTGTTTTTT.

The rearrangement joins TRBV5-1 to TRBJ1-5; TRBD1 matches 7 bases. The CDR3 is 13 amino acids. From germline, CDR1 is SGHRS and CDR2 YFSETQ. The ends lost 4 bases at V and 5 bases at J; junction bases unmatched: 3. CDR3 loop: CASSQTGDQPQHF. CDR3 nucleotides: TGCGCCAGCAGCCAAACAGGGGATCAGCCCCAGCATTTT.

This clone appeared a single time. The chain employs TRBV27 and TRBJ2-3, with D possibly matching TRBD1 (5 bases). Trimming left V 6 bases short and J 5 bases short, with 18 bases between. The germline gives CDR1 MNHEY, CDR2 SMNVEV (reference sequence). This CDR3 is 15 amino acids long. The CDR3 sequence is CASRGAGLYEDTQYF. CDR3 sequence (DNA): TGTGCCAGCAGGGGCGCAGGGTTGTATGAAGATACGCAGTATTTT.

The V gene is TRBV7-2, the J gene TRBJ2-7, with 9 nucleotides matching TRBD1. In germline, CDR1 is SGHTA, CDR2 FQGNSA. The CDR3 has 13 residues. With V trimmed by 4 bases and J by 10 bases, 8 bases remained unmatched. The CDR3 loop is CASSSPDRGGQYF. DNA for the CDR3: TGTGCCAGCAGCTCACCGGACAGGGGAGGTCAGTACTTC. Together with reference TRBV7-2 and TRBJ2-7, the CDR3 gives the full variable domain: GAGVSQSPSNKVTEKGKDVELRCDPISGHTALYWYRQSLGQGLEFLIYFQGNSAPDKSGLPSDRFSAERTGGSVSTLTIQRTQQEDSAVYLCASSSPDRGGQYFGPGTRLTVT.

The chain is built from TRBV27 and TRBJ2-3; 11 bases match TRBD1. Germline CDR1 and CDR2: MNHEY and SMNVEV (reference sequence). The CDR3 extends over 16 amino acids. The V gene end was trimmed by 6 bases and the J gene end by 6 bases; junction bases not matched to a gene: 11. The CDR3 DNA reads TGTGCCAGCAGGTTAGGGACAGGGGGGATTTCCGATACGCAGTATTTT. This sequence encodes CASRLGTGGISDTQYF.

A few counts support this clone. The CDR3 spells CASSAQGQGMNTEAFF. The CDR3 DNA reads as TGTGCCAGCAGTGCACAAGGACAGGGAATGAACACTGAAGCTTTCTTT. The rearrangement uses TRBV6-1 and TRBJ1-1; TRBD1 agrees at 8 bases. V was pared by 4 bases and J by 0 bases, with 7 bases of the junction left unmatched. Looked up from germline, CDR1 is MNHNS and CDR2 is SASEGT. The CDR3 spans 16 residues.

V is TRBV5-1 and J is TRBJ1-2; D is ambiguous. Germline CDR1 and CDR2: SGHRS and YFSETQ. Trimming removed 0 bases from V and 0 bases from J, with 12 bases in between. This CDR3 has 16 amino acids. CDR3 bases: TGCGCCAGCAGCTTGGTTTTAGCGGGTACTAACTATGGCTACACCTTC. Translating gives CASSLVLAGTNYGYTF. The full variable domain, its missing parts supplied by reference TRBV5-1 and TRBJ1-2, is KAGVTQTPRYLIKTRGQQVTLSCSPISGHRSVSWYQQTPGQGLQFLFEYFSETQRNKGNFPGRFSGRQFSNSRSEMNVSTLELGDSALYLCASSLVLAGTNYGYTFGSGTRLTVV.

This chain joins TRBV5-4 and TRBJ2-3; TRBD2 matches at 13 bases. The CDR3 has 18 residues. Germline V gives CDR1 SGHNT, CDR2 YYREEE (reference sequence). V dropped 4 bases and J dropped 4; count of bases not matched to a gene: 12. The CDR3 reads CASSGGTSGNVGPDTQYF. The CDR3 DNA reads TGTGCCAGCAGCGGAGGGACTAGCGGGAATGTAGGGCCAGATACGCAGTATTTT.

The chain links TRBV19 to TRBJ1-6, with D perhaps matching TRBD1 (5 bases). Germline CDR1 and CDR2: LNHDA and SQIVND (reference sequence). V lost 6 bases and J 0 bases, leaving 12 bases between the germline ends. The CDR3 sequence is 16 residues long. Here the CDR3 reads CASRGQGSSYNSPLHF. DNA for the CDR3: TGTGCCAGTAGGGGCCAGGGTAGCTCCTATAATTCACCCCTCCACTTT. Looking up the rest from reference TRBV19 and TRBJ1-6 gives the full variable domain: DGGITQSPKYLFRKEGQNVTLSCEQNLNHDAMYWYRQDPGQGLRLIYYSQIVNDFQKGDIAEGYSVSREKKESFPLTVTSAQKNPTAFYLCASRGQGSSYNSPLHFGNGTRLTVT.